Listed here are 2 T cell receptor beta chains from one sample, sequenced in a study of human T cells and chemical hapten exposure. MiXCR, run by TCRdb on the RACE reads, gives a single entry per CDR3 protein. The repertoire holds roughly 52,000 distinct CDR3 sequences, with just under 10% as singletons. Time point indicated: patch test 2, 6 weeks after DPC sensitization. Treatment given: therapeutic diphenylcyclopropenone sensitization with weekly scalp DPC. The source was whole blood, collected in connection with sensitization to the hapten diphenylcyclopropenone (DPC). The receptors derive from a woman aged 50 to 60 with alopecia areata. Some clones in this sample may be carry-over from other donors' samples.

In this sample, this clonotype turned up many times. The rearrangement uses TRBV6-2 or TRBV6-3 and TRBJ1-6; 9 bases agree with TRBD1. Germline values: CDR1 MNHEY, CDR2 SVGEGT. This CDR3 has 16 residues. V lost 4 bases, J lost 2 bases, and 3 bases stayed unmatched. The CDR3 is CASSFTGGAYNSPLHF. The CDR3 region has the DNA TGTGCCAGCAGTTTCACAGGGGGCGCCTATAATTCACCCCTCCACTTT.

This clonotype came up a few times. The V call is TRBV28, the J call TRBJ2-5, with D possibly called TRBD1 or TRBD2 (7 bases each). Germline V CDR1 and CDR2: MDHEN, SYDVKM. There are 15 residues in the CDR3. V was clipped by 5 bases and J by 7 bases, with 20 bases between them. CDR3 in DNA: TGTGCCAGCAGTAAAACAGGGAGGGGGCATGGGACCCAGTACTTC. It is translated as CASSKTGRGHGTQYF. The whole variable domain, filled in from reference TRBV28 and TRBJ2-5, reads DVKVTQSSRYLVKRTGEKVFLECVQDMDHENMFWYRQDPGLGLRLIYFSYDVKMKEKGDIPEGYSVSREKKERFSLILESASTNQTSMYLCASSKTGRGHGTQYFGPGTRLLVL.